The 8 T cell receptor beta chains below all came from one sample that was sequenced in a study of blood T cell repertoires in COVID-19. Profiled with immunoSEQ multiplex PCR; TCRdb holds only in-frame clones, not every one. The top ten hold 2.2% of the sample, which has a few hundred thousand clones, less than 90% seen once. The sequenced sample consisted of peripheral blood. Every receptor here comes from a woman between 45 and 60 years old with acute or convalescent COVID-19.

The chain recombines TRBV3-1 (or the pseudogene TRBV3-2) with TRBJ1-2, with 12 bases matching TRBD1. The germline V gene has CDR1 LGHDT and CDR2 YNNKEL (reference sequence). The CDR3 totals 17 residues. The V gene end was trimmed by 1 base and the J gene end by 2 bases; junction bases not matched to a gene: 5. CDR3 residues: CASSQAGGTGGNYGYTF. CDR3 nucleotides: TGTGCCAGCAGCCAAGCCGGGGGGACAGGGGGCAACTATGGCTACACCTTC.

The rearrangement links TRBV10-2 to TRBJ2-2, with 10 bases that match TRBD2. Losses at the gene ends were 10 bases for V and 3 bases for J; bases not matched to a gene: 5. Germline CDR1 WSHSY, CDR2 SAAADI. This CDR3 has 14 amino acids. The CDR3 loop reads CATCGTSDTGELFF. The CDR3 coding sequence is TGCGCCACCTGCGGGACTAGCGACACCGGGGAGCTGTTTTTT.

The chain carries TRBV15 and TRBJ1-2; D call uncertain. There are 14 residues in the CDR3. Germline-derived CDR1 and CDR2 are LNHNV and YYDKDF (reference sequence). V was trimmed by 0 bases and J by 3 bases, leaving 8 bases between them. The CDR3, as DNA: TGTGCCACCAGCAGAGATGGCGGATACTATGGCTACACCTTC. This sequence encodes CATSRDGGYYGYTF.

CDR3 nucleotide sequence: TGCGCCAGCAGCTTGGGGCCAAACTACGAGCAGTACTTC. It yields the protein CASSLGPNYEQYF. The gene calls are TRBV5-1 and TRBJ2-7; no definite D call. CDR1 SGHRS and CDR2 YFSETQ come from the germline V gene. The CDR3 runs to 13 residues. With 0 bases removed from V and 3 bases from J, the gap between germline ends came to 7 bases.

The chain combines TRBV10-3 with TRBJ2-7; 10 bases align to TRBD2. CDR1 is ENHRY and CDR2 is SYGVKD in the germline V gene. This CDR3 spans 14 amino acids. With 6 bases clipped from V and 2 bases from J, the junction kept 4 bases outside the gene matches. The CDR3 protein is CAIRLAGDAYEQYF. Here the CDR3 DNA reads TGTGCCATCAGGCTAGCGGGAGATGCCTACGAGCAGTACTTC.

This CDR3 is CASSSQAGGPGYEQFF. The CDR3 DNA is TGCGCCAGCAGCTCCCAAGCGGGAGGGCCTGGTTATGAGCAGTTCTTC. The rearrangement links TRBV5-1 to TRBJ2-1, with 10 nucleotides matching TRBD2. Germline V gene lookup returns CDR1 SGHRS and CDR2 YFSETQ. The CDR3 totals 16 residues. The V segment lost 3 bases and the J segment 8 bases; nucleotides outside the gene matches: 11.

The genes are TRBV19 and TRBJ1-1, with D unclear. This CDR3 spans 14 amino acids. Per the germline V gene, CDR1 is LNHDA and CDR2 is SQIVND (reference sequence). Trimming shortened V by 5 bases and J by 11 bases, and 21 bases separated the two germline ends. CDR3 in DNA: TGTGCCAGTAGTTCCTACCCCGGCGGATTGGCCGCTTTCTTT. Translating it yields CASSSYPGGLAAFF.

The rearrangement links TRBV6-2 or TRBV6-3 to TRBJ2-7, with D possibly TRBD2 on 5 matching bases. CDR3 length: 13 residues. The germline CDR1 and CDR2 sequences are MNHEY and SVGEGT. V was clipped by 0 bases and J by 7 bases, with 10 bases between them. The CDR3 sequence: CASSYSRVGEQYF. The CDR3 DNA is TGTGCCAGCAGTTACTCGAGGGTGGGGGAGCAGTACTTC.